A selection of T cell receptor beta chains follows, all from one sample in a study of blood T cell repertoires in COVID-19. TCRdb keeps only in-frame clones here, not all; method: immunoSEQ multiplex PCR. Among about 310,000 clones listed, roughly 87% were seen once. The sample consisted of peripheral blood. These receptors came from a man aged 45-60 years with active or convalescent COVID-19. Both conserved end residues are part of each CDR3. D genes are given only for firm matches. The size field is filled for only some rows; it gives once, few, many or a size class.

TRBJ2-1	TRBV7-9	TRBD2	-	CASSFGTSLSSYNEQFF	TGTGCCAGCAGCTTCGGGACTAGCCTTAGCTCCTACAATGAGCAGTTCTTC
TRBJ1-6	TRBV27	-	-	CASSSGRRNSPLHF	TGTGCCAGCAGTTCGGGCCGGAGGAATTCACCCCTCCACTTT
TRBJ2-2	TRBV6-6	-	-	CASSSQGGGELFF	TGTGCCAGCAGTTCGCAAGGAGGCGGGGAGCTGTTTTTT
TRBJ2-3	TRBV18	TRBD2	-	CASSPSAGPGDTQYF	TGTGCCAGCTCACCATCAGCGGGACCAGGGGATACGCAGTATTTT
TRBJ2-1	TRBV4-3	TRBD1	-	CASSQDWSPGGRYNEQFF	TGCGCCAGCAGCCAAGATTGGTCTCCAGGGGGCCGGTACAATGAGCAGTTCTTC
TRBJ1-6	TRBV19	TRBD1	once	CASSTTGGWDSPLHF	TGTGCCAGTAGTACGACAGGGGGCTGGGATTCACCCCTCCACTTT
TRBJ1-1	TRBV3-1/TRBV3-2	-	once	CASSQGGMNTEAFF	TGTGCCAGCAGCCAAGGAGGGATGAACACTGAAGCTTTCTTT
TRBJ2-2	TRBV5-1	-	-	CASSLAGSPGELFF	TGCGCCAGCAGCTTGGCCGGTTCCCCCGGGGAGCTGTTTTTT
TRBJ1-5	TRBV6-6	TRBD1	-	CASSKQGATQPQHF	TGTGCCAGCAGTAAACAGGGGGCAACTCAGCCCCAGCATTTT
TRBJ2-2	TRBV4-2	TRBD2	few	CASSLRSGGEDGELFF	TGTGCCAGCAGCCTCAGGAGCGGGGGGGAGGACGGGGAGCTGTTTTTT
TRBJ2-3	TRBV27	TRBD2	once	CASSQSGGSTDTQYF	TGTGCCAGCAGTCAAAGCGGGGGGAGCACAGATACGCAGTATTTT
TRBJ2-7	TRBV28	TRBD1	once	CASSPAGQVGPYEQYF	TGTGCCAGCAGTCCCGCCGGACAGGTCGGTCCCTACGAGCAGTACTTC
TRBJ1-2	TRBV5-6	-	-	CASRSARASGYTF	TGTGCCAGCAGGTCCGCCAGGGCGTCTGGCTACACCTTC
TRBJ1-5	TRBV6-5	-	-	CASSYRESQPQHF	TGTGCCAGCAGTTATCGGGAGAGTCAGCCCCAGCATTTT
TRBJ2-3	TRBV30	-	-	CAWSAMRSTDTQYF	TGTGCCTGGAGTGCTATGCGGAGCACAGATACGCAGTATTTT
TRBJ2-5	TRBV3-1/TRBV3-2	-	-	CASSQGGQGRGETQYF	TGTGCCAGCAGCCAAGGAGGCCAGGGGAGAGGAGAGACCCAGTACTTC
TRBJ2-2	TRBV11-2	TRBD1	once	CASSSDRGYTGELFF	TGTGCCAGCAGCTCTGACAGGGGGTACACCGGGGAGCTGTTTTTT
TRBJ2-2	TRBV24-1	-	-	CATSGTSNTGELFF	TGTGCCACCTCTGGGACATCGAACACCGGGGAGCTGTTTTTT
TRBJ1-1	TRBV19	-	-	CASSMRGAEAFF	TGTGCCAGTAGTATGCGGGGGGCTGAAGCTTTCTTT
TRBJ2-2	TRBV20-1	-	-	CSVSGPGQTGELFF	TGCAGTGTTAGTGGACCAGGACAGACCGGGGAGCTGTTTTTT
TRBJ1-4	TRBV4-1	TRBD1	-	CASSYSGTGNEKLFF	TGCGCCAGCAGCTATTCCGGGACAGGTAATGAAAAACTGTTTTTT
TRBJ1-2	TRBV6-5	-	once	CASSPGVYYGYTF	TGTGCCAGCAGTCCAGGGGTATACTATGGCTACACCTTC
TRBJ2-1	TRBV19	TRBD1	-	CASRSDGKYRGEQFF	TGTGCCAGTCGAAGCGATGGGAAGTACAGGGGGGAGCAGTTCTTC
TRBJ1-1	TRBV29-1	-	-	CSVVAGMNTEAFF	TGCAGCGTTGTGGCAGGGATGAACACTGAAGCTTTCTTT
TRBJ2-6	TRBV25-1	-	-	CASIRSGANVLTF	TGTGCCAGCATTCGCTCTGGGGCCAACGTCCTGACTTTC
TRBJ2-3	TRBV11-2	-	-	CASSATRSGTQYF	TGTGCCAGCAGCGCAACTAGGTCCGGTACGCAGTATTTT
TRBJ2-7	TRBV2	TRBD1	-	CASIQGAGYEQYF	TGTGCCAGCATACAGGGGGCGGGCTACGAGCAGTACTTC
TRBJ1-4	TRBV5-4	-	-	CASSQAGDILRKLFF	TGTGCCAGCAGCCAGGCCGGGGACATTCTGAGAAAACTGTTTTTT
TRBJ2-1	TRBV11-3	TRBD1	-	CASSLGTGGSYNEQFF	TGTGCCAGCAGCTTAGGGACAGGGGGCTCCTACAATGAGCAGTTCTTC
TRBJ2-1	TRBV2	TRBD1	-	CASSTEGTGLYNEQFF	TGTGCCAGCAGTACGGAAGGGACAGGGCTCTACAATGAGCAGTTCTTC
TRBJ1-2	TRBV5-1	-	-	CASSLGDPAGVSYGYTF	TGCGCCAGCAGCTTGGGGGACCCCGCGGGGGTTTCCTATGGCTACACCTTC
TRBJ2-1	TRBV29-1	-	-	CSVERRVYEQFF	TGCAGCGTTGAACGCAGGGTCTATGAGCAGTTCTTC
TRBJ1-2	TRBV12-3/TRBV12-4	-	-	CASSHNRDGYTF	TGTGCCAGCAGCCACAACAGGGACGGCTACACCTTC
TRBJ1-4	TRBV5-1	-	once	CASSLGSRDHGEKLFF	TGCGCCAGCAGCTTGGGAAGCAGGGATCATGGAGAAAAACTGTTTTTT
TRBJ1-2	TRBV27	TRBD1	-	CASSLHGRGQGGYTF	TGTGCCAGCAGTTTACATGGCAGGGGGCAGGGTGGCTACACCTTC
TRBJ1-6	TRBV5-1	TRBD1	once	CASSPGQGTYNSPLHF	TGCGCCAGCAGCCCAGGACAGGGGACTTATAATTCACCCCTCCACTTT
TRBJ2-2	TRBV4-3	-	-	CASSLGRGHRSGELFF	TGCGCCAGCAGCCTAGGTAGGGGACACCGATCCGGGGAGCTGTTTTTT
TRBJ2-7	TRBV28	-	-	CASSPNRDSVYEQYF	TGTGCCAGCAGCCCCAACCGGGACTCAGTCTACGAGCAGTACTTC
TRBJ1-2	TRBV2	-	-	CASSEEGNGGYTF	TGTGCCAGCAGTGAAGAAGGAAACGGGGGCTACACCTTC
TRBJ1-4	TRBV6-5	-	-	CASSYQGLPNEKLFF	TGTGCCAGCAGTTACCAGGGTTTGCCGAATGAAAAACTGTTTTTT
TRBJ1-1	TRBV12-3/TRBV12-4	-	-	CASSLNEGTEAFF	TGTGCCAGCAGTTTAAACGAGGGCACTGAAGCTTTCTTT
TRBJ1-6	TRBV5-4	-	-	CASSDVRGSPLHF	TGTGCCAGCAGCGATGTCAGGGGTTCACCCCTCCACTTT
TRBJ2-2	TRBV18	TRBD1	-	CASSPPGQGDTGELFF	TGTGCCAGCTCACCGCCCGGACAGGGGGACACCGGGGAGCTGTTTTTT